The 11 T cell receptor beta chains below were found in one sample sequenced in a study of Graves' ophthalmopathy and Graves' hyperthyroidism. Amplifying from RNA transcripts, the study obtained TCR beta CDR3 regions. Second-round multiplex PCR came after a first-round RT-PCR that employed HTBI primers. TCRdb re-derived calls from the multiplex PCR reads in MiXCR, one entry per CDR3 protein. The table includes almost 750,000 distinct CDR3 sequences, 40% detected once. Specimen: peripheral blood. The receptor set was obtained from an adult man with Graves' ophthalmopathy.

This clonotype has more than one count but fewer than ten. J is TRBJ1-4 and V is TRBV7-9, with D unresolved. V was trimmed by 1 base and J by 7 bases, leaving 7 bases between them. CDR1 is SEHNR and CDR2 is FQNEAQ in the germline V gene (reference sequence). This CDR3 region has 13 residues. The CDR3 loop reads CASSLDALEKLFF. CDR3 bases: TGTGCCAGCAGCTTAGACGCGCTTGAAAAACTGTTTTTT.

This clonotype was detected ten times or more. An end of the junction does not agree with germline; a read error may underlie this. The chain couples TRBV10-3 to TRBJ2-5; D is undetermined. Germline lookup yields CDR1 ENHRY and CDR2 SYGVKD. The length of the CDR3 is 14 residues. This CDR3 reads CASSKMSHQETQYF. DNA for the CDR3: TGTGCCAGCAGTAAGATGAGCCACCAAGAGACCCAGTACTTC.

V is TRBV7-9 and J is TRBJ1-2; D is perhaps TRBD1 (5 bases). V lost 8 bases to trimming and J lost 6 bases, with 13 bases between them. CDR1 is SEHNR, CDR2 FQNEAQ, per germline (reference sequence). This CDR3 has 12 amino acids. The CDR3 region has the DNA TGTGCCAGCCTCCCCGGGGGAAATGGCTACACCTTC. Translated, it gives CASLPGGNGYTF.

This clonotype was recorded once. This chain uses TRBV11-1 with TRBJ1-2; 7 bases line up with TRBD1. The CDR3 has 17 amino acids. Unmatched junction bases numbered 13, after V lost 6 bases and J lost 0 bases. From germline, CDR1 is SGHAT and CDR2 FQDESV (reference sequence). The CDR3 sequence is CASSRQGQLGTNYGYTF. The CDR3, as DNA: TGTGCCAGCAGTCGACAGGGACAGTTGGGGACTAACTATGGCTACACCTTC.

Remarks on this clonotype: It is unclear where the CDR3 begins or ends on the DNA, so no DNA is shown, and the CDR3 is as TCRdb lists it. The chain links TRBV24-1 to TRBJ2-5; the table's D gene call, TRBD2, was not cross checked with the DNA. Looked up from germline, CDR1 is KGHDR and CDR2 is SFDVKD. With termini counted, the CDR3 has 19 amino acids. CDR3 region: CATSDSTLGLLAGGETQYF.

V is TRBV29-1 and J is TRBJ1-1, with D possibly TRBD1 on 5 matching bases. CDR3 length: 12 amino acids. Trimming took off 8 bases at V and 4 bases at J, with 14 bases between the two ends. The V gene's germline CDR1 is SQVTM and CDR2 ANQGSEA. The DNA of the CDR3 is TGCAGCTTAGATCCGGGGGGCACTGAAGCTTTCTTT. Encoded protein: CSLDPGGTEAFF.

The chain's CDR3 is CSATGQGSGGNQPQYF. DNA for the CDR3: TGCAGCGCGACGGGACAGGGGAGCGGCGGCAATCAGCCCCAGTACTTC. V gene TRBV29-1 combines with J gene TRBJ2-5, with TRBD1 identical over 10 bases. Germline CDR1 and CDR2: SQVTM and ANQGSEA. Trimming removed 7 bases from V and 9 bases from J; junction bases left unmatched: 20. This CDR3 spans 16 amino acids.

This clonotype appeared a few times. CDR3: CASNKQGSYNSPLHF. CDR3 bases: TGTGCCAGCAACAAACAGGGCTCATATAATTCACCCCTCCACTTT. J is TRBJ1-6 and V is TRBV6-6; possibly TRBD1 for D (6 bases). Trimming cost V 7 bases and J 4 bases, with 14 bases left between them. The CDR3 has 15 amino acids. Germline CDR1 is MNHNY and CDR2 is SVGAGI (reference sequence).

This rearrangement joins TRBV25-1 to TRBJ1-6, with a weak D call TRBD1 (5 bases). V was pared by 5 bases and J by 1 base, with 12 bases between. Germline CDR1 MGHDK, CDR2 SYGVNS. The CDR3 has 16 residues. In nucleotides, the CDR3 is TGTGCCAGCAGTTTCTTGGCAGGGTCCTATAATTCACCCCTCCACTTT. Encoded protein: CASSFLAGSYNSPLHF.

In nucleotides, the CDR3 is TGTGCCAGCAGCTTAAAGGGGATTGGTGGCTACGAGCAGTACTTC. This gives the protein CASSLKGIGGYEQYF. The chain recombines TRBV11-1 with TRBJ2-7; perhaps TRBD1 as D (5 bases). CDR1 and CDR2 (germline): SGHAT, FQDESV (reference sequence). The V gene lost 2 bases and the J gene lost 3 bases, with 14 bases spanning the gap. This CDR3 is 15 amino acids long.

The CDR3 region has the DNA TGCAGCTCCGGGACGGGGGATAGGGGCTACACCTTC. Translation: CSSGTGDRGYTF. The rearrangement joins TRBV29-1 to TRBJ1-2; the D gene is possibly TRBD1 (5 bases). The CDR3 totals 12 residues. V lost 8 bases to trimming and J lost 8 bases, with 18 bases between them. The germline V gene has CDR1 SQVTM and CDR2 ANQGSEA. Complete variable domain (other parts from reference TRBV29-1 and TRBJ1-2): SAVISQKPSRDICQRGTSLTIQCQVDSQVTMMFWYRQQPGQSLTLIATANQGSEATYESGFVIDKFPISRPNLTFSTLTVSNMSPEDSSIYLCSSGTGDRGYTFGSGTRLTVV.